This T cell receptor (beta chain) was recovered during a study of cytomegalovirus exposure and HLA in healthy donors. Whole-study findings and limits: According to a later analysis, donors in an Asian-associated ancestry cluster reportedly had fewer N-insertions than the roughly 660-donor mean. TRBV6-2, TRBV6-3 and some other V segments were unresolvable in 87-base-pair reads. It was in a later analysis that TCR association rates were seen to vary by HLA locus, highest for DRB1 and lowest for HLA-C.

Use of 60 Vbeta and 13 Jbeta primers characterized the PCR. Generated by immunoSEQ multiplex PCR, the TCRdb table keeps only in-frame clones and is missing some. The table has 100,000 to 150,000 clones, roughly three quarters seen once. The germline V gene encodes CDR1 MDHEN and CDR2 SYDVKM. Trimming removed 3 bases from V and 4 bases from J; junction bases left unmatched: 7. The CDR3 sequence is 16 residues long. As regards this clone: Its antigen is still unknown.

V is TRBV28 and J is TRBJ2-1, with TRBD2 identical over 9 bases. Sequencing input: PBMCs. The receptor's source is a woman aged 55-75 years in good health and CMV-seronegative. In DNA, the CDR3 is TGTGCCAGCAGTTTGTATAGCGGGAGCGGGTACAATGAGCAGTTCTTC. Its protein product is CASSLYSGSGYNEQFF.